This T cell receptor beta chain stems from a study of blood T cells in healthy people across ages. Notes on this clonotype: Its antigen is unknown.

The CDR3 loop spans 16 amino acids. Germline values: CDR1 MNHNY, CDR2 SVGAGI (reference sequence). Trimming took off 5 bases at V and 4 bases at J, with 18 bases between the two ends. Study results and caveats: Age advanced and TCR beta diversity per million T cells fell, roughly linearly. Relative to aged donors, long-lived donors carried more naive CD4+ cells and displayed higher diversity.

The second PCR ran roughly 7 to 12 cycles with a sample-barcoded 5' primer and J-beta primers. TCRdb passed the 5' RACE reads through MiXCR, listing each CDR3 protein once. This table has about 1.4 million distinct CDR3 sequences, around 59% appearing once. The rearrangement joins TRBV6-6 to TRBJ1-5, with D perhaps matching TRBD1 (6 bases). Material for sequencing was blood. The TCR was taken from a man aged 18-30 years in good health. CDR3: CASSPLGGRSNQPQHF. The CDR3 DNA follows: TGTGCCAGCAGTCCCCTCGGGGGGCGAAGTAATCAGCCCCAGCATTTT.